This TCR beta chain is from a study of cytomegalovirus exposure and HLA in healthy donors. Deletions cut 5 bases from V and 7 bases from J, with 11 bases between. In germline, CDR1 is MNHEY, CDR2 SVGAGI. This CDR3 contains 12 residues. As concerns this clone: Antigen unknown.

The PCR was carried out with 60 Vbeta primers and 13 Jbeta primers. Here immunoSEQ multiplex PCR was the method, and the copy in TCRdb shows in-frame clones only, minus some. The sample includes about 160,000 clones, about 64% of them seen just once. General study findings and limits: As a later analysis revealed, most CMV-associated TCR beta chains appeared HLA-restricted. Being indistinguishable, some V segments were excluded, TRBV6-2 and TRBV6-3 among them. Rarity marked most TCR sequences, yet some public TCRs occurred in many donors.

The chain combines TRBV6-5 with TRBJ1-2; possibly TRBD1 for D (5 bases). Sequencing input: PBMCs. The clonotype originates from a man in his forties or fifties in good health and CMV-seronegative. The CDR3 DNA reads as TGTGCCAGCAGTAAAGGGGTCGGTGGCTACACCTTC. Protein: CASSKGVGGYTF.